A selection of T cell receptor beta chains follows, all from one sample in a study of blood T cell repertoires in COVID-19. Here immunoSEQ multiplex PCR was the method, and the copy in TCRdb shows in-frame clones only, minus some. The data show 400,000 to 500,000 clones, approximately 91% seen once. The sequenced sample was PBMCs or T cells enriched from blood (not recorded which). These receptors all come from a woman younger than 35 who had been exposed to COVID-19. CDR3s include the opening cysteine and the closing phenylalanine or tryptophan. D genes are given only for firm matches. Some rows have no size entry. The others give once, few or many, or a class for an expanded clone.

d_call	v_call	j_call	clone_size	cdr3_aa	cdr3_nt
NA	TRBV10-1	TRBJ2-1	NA	CASSELGTGYNEQFF	TGCGCCAGCAGTGAGTTGGGGACTGGCTACAATGAGCAGTTCTTC
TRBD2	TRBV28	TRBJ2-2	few	CASSPWTSSGELFF	TGTGCCAGCAGTCCCTGGACTAGTTCCGGGGAGCTGTTTTTT
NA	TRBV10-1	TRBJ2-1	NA	CASSGDRGIYNEQFF	TGCGCCAGCAGTGGGGATCGGGGGATCTACAATGAGCAGTTCTTC
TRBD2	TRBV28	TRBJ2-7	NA	CASRPSGRAISTEQYF	TGTGCCAGCAGGCCTAGCGGGAGGGCCATTTCGACCGAGCAGTACTTC
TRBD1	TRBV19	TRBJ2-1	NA	CASSSGQGWDEQFF	TGTGCCAGTAGTTCGGGACAGGGATGGGATGAGCAGTTCTTC
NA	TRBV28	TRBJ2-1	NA	CASSFGRGSRGSYNEQFF	TGTGCCAGCAGTTTCGGCAGGGGCTCCAGAGGCTCCTACAATGAGCAGTTCTTC
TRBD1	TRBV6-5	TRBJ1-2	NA	CASSSGQAPGYGYTF	TGTGCCAGCAGTTCCGGACAGGCGCCGGGCTATGGCTACACCTTC
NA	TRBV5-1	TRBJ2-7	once	CASSLPGHSYEQYF	TGCGCCAGCAGCTTGCCAGGGCATTCCTACGAGCAGTACTTC
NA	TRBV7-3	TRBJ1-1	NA	CASSPHSNTEAFF	TGTGCCAGCAGCCCCCACTCCAACACTGAAGCTTTCTTT
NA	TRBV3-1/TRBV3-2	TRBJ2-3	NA	CASSPTIPGTDTQYF	TGTGCCAGCAGCCCTACTATCCCAGGCACAGATACGCAGTATTTT
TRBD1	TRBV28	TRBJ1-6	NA	CASSRPAGGNSPLHF	TGTGCCAGCAGCCGCCCGGCAGGGGGTAATTCACCCCTCCACTTT
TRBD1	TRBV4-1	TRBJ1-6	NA	CASSQGGQVNAASPLHF	TGCGCCAGCAGCCAAGGAGGACAGGTGAACGCCGCTTCACCCCTCCACTTT
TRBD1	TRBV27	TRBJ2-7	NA	CASSLGTGRGYEQYF	TGTGCCAGCAGTCTCGGGACAGGGAGGGGGTACGAGCAGTACTTC
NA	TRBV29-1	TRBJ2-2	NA	CSVRSEASDAGELFF	TGCAGCGTTAGGTCTGAGGCTAGCGATGCCGGGGAGCTGTTTTTT
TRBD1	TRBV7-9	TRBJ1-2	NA	CASSSTGVNYGYTF	TGTGCCAGCAGCTCGACAGGGGTCAACTATGGCTACACCTTC
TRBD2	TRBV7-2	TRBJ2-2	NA	CASSPGTSFPGELFF	TGTGCCAGCAGCCCCGGGACTAGTTTTCCCGGGGAGCTGTTTTTT
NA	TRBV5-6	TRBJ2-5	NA	CASSSSGTPEMETQYF	TGTGCCAGCAGCTCCTCCGGGACACCCGAGATGGAGACCCAGTACTTC
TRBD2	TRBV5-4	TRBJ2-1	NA	CATALAGAYNEQFF	TGTGCCACCGCGCTAGCGGGGGCCTACAATGAGCAGTTCTTC
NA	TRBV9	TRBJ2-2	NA	CASSLRGQAGELFF	TGTGCCAGCAGCCTGCGGGGTCAGGCCGGGGAGCTGTTTTTT
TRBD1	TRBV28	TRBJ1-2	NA	CASSFGTGANGYTF	TGTGCCAGCAGTTTTGGGACAGGGGCGAATGGCTACACCTTC
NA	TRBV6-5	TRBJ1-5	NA	CASSYSSFGNQPQHF	TGTGCCAGCAGTTACTCGAGTTTTGGCAATCAGCCCCAGCATTTT
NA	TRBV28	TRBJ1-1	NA	CASRPTLNTEAFF	TGTGCCAGCAGACCGACACTGAACACTGAAGCTTTCTTT
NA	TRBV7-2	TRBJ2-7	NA	CASSPLGGYEQYF	TGTGCCAGCAGCCCCCTAGGGGGCTACGAGCAGTACTTC
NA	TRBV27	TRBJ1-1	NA	CASSPRGGGNTEAFF	TGTGCCAGCAGTCCCAGGGGAGGGGGGAACACTGAAGCTTTCTTT
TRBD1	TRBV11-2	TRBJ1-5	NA	CASSLGHRGGNQPQHF	TGTGCCAGCAGCTTAGGTCACAGGGGAGGCAATCAGCCCCAGCATTTT
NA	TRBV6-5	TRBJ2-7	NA	CASSPTGREQYF	TGTGCCAGCAGTCCCACAGGGCGCGAGCAGTACTTC
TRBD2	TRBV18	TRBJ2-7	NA	CASSPGGRAEQYF	TGTGCCAGCTCACCAGGCGGGAGGGCCGAGCAGTACTTC
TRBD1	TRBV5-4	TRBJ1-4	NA	CASSLAQGTEKLFF	TGTGCTAGCAGCTTGGCACAGGGGACCGAAAAACTGTTTTTT
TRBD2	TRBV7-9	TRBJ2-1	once	CASSHQGLAGGIEIDEQFF	TGTGCCAGCAGCCATCAGGGACTAGCGGGGGGGATAGAAATCGATGAGCAGTTCTTC
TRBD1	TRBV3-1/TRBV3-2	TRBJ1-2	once	CASSPFRDSYGYTF	TGTGCCAGCAGCCCCTTTAGGGACAGCTATGGCTACACCTTC
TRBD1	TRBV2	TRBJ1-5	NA	CASRGQGARQPQHF	TGTGCCAGCAGGGGACAGGGGGCGCGACAGCCCCAGCATTTT
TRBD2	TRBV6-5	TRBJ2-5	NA	CASRPGTTYQETQYF	TGTGCCAGCCGGCCCGGGACTACCTACCAAGAGACCCAGTACTTC
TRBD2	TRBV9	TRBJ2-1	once	CASSVRSSGVEDEQFF	TGTGCCAGCAGCGTCCGGTCTAGCGGGGTCGAGGATGAGCAGTTCTTC
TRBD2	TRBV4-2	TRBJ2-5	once	CASSQGGTSGLETQYF	TGTGCCAGCAGCCAAGGCGGGACTAGCGGCCTAGAGACCCAGTACTTC
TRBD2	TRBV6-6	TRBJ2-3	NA	CASNLAGDGDTQYF	TGTGCCAGCAATCTAGCGGGAGATGGAGATACGCAGTATTTT
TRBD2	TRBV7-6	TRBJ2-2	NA	CASSLEAGANTGELFF	TGTGCCAGCAGCTTAGAAGCGGGGGCGAACACCGGGGAGCTGTTTTTT
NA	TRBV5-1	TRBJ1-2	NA	CASSEQQNGGSYGYTF	TGCGCCAGCAGCGAGCAACAGAACGGGGGGAGCTATGGCTACACCTTC
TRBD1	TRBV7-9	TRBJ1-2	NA	CASSYSGAGGVGYTF	TGTGCCAGCAGCTATAGTGGGGCAGGGGGCGTTGGCTACACCTTC
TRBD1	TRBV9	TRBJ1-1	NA	CASSLTGGRTEAFF	TGTGCCAGCAGCCTGACAGGGGGAAGGACTGAAGCTTTCTTT
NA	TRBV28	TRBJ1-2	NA	CASRGGVYGYTF	TGTGCCAGCAGAGGGGGGGTCTATGGCTACACCTTC
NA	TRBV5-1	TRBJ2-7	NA	CASSQTTGLEQYF	TGCGCCAGCAGCCAAACGACAGGACTCGAGCAGTACTTC
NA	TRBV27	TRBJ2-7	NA	CASSLTETSYEQYF	TGTGCCAGCAGTTTGACAGAGACCTCCTACGAGCAGTACTTC
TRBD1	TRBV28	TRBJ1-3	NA	CASSDQGAGGNTIYF	TGTGCCAGCAGTGACCAGGGGGCTGGTGGAAACACCATATATTTT
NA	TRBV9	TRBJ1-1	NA	CASSAGTSYWNTEAFF	TGTGCCAGCAGCGCCGGGACATCGTATTGGAACACTGAAGCTTTCTTT
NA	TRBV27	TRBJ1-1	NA	CASSFGHQAFF	TGTGCCAGCAGTTTTGGGCACCAAGCTTTCTTT
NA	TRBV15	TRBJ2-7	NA	CATSRDPTSYEQYF	TGTGCCACCAGCAGAGACCCGACATCCTACGAGCAGTACTTC
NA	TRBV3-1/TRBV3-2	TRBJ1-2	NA	CASSFVNYGYTF	TGTGCCAGCAGTTTCGTCAACTATGGCTACACCTTC
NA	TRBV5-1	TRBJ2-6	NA	CASSLQVSGANVLTF	TGCGCCAGCAGCTTACAGGTCTCTGGGGCCAACGTCCTGACTTTC
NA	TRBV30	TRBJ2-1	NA	CAWTRQDFSYEQFF	TGTGCCTGGACCCGACAGGATTTTAGCTATGAGCAGTTCTTC
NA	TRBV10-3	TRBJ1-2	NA	CAISDLYGYTF	TGTGCCATCAGTGACCTATATGGCTACACCTTC
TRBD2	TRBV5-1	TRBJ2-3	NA	CASSQGLAFGGTDTQYF	TGCGCCAGCAGCCAAGGACTAGCCTTCGGAGGTACAGATACGCAGTATTTT
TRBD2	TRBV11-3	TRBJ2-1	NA	CASSFSAGAYNEQFF	TGTGCCAGCAGCTTTTCAGCGGGGGCCTACAATGAGCAGTTCTTC
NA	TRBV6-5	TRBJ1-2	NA	CASSYDRGGVSYGYTF	TGTGCCAGCAGTTATGACCGGGGTGGGGTCAGCTATGGCTACACCTTC